These 13 T cell receptor beta chains were sequenced from one sample in a study of vaccination and CD4 T cells after COVID-19. These TCRs' antigens remain unknown. Researchers used the Oncomine TCR Beta short-read assay to sequence DNA from cultured CD4+ T cells. MiXCR, applied by TCRdb to the PCR reads, yields one record per CDR3 protein. The profile shows more than 5,500 distinct CDR3 sequences, roughly 29% of them singletons. As to treatment: roughly nine-day PBMC culture with coronavirus spike peptide pools or control peptides (ViraFEST assay). From the unexposed donor, CD4+ T cells were collected ahead of the COVID-19 pandemic (2011-2018). The sample comprised CD4+ T cells from blood, cultured in vitro. The receptors were gathered from a human donor in good health.

The CDR3 DNA reads TGTGCCAGCAGTGAAGTCCTACCTGATCAGCCCCAGCATTTT. Translating gives CASSEVLPDQPQHF. The gene calls are TRBV2 and TRBJ1-5; D is unclear. Trimming shortened V by 1 base and J by 5 bases, and 9 bases separated the two germline ends. This CDR3 has 14 residues. CDR1 SNHLY and CDR2 FYNNEI come from the germline V gene.

The J gene is TRBJ2-7, the V gene TRBV6-1; no reliable D call. Germline CDR1 is MNHNS and CDR2 is SASEGT. V was trimmed by 2 bases and J by 3 bases, leaving 2 bases between them. The CDR3 has 11 amino acids. The CDR3 DNA follows: TGTGCCAGCAGTGAAAACTACGAGCAGTACTTC. As protein: CASSENYEQYF.

V and J are TRBV20-1 and TRBJ1-1; D gene unclear. The CDR3 is 11 amino acids. Germline assignment: CDR1 DFQATT and CDR2 SNEGSKA (reference sequence). V lost 6 bases and J lost 4, with 9 bases in between. The DNA for the CDR3 is TGCAGTGCCTTACCGGGCACTGAAGCTTTCTTT. Translating it yields CSALPGTEAFF.

The chain uses TRBV20-1 and TRBJ1-6, with a weak D call TRBD1 (5 bases). The CDR3 is 16 amino acids. Germline lookup yields CDR1 DFQATT and CDR2 SNEGSKA (reference sequence). Between the trimmed V and J ends, which lost 1 base and 7 bases, there was a span of 17 bases. The CDR3 DNA sequence: TGCAGTGCTAGAGTGGGAGCAGGGTTGGCAAATTCACCCCTCCACTTT. It specifies CSARVGAGLANSPLHF.

This clonotype was seen a few times. The chain is built from TRBV6-1 and TRBJ1-5; a weak D match, TRBD1 (5 bases). Trimming stripped 5 bases from V and 5 bases from J, with 13 bases between. Germline V gene data show CDR1 as MNHNS and CDR2 as SASEGT. The CDR3 contains 14 residues. For the CDR3, the DNA is TGTGCCAGCAGTCTCCAAGGGGTCGATCAGCCCCAGCATTTT. Residues: CASSLQGVDQPQHF.

This clonotype was detected a few times. The rearrangement links TRBV19 to TRBJ1-1; perhaps TRBD1 as D (6 bases). The germline gives CDR1 LNHDA, CDR2 SQIVND (reference sequence). This CDR3 has 13 residues. Trimming removed 7 bases at V and 4 bases at J, with 13 bases between. Here the CDR3 reads CASKWGQSTEAFF. The CDR3 nucleotides read TGTGCCAGTAAATGGGGGCAGTCCACTGAAGCTTTCTTT.

This sequence joins TRBV11-2 and TRBJ1-1, with D uncertain. The V gene lost 1 base and the J gene lost 0 bases, with 3 bases spanning the gap. CDR3 length: 13 residues. CDR1 is SGHAT, CDR2 FQNNGV, per germline. The CDR3 here is CASSLAVNTEAFF. The CDR3 bases are TGTGCCAGCAGCTTAGCAGTGAACACTGAAGCTTTCTTT. The full variable domain, completed using reference TRBV11-2 and TRBJ1-1, is EAGVAQSPRYKIIEKRQSVAFWCNPISGHATLYWYQQILGQGPKLLIQFQNNGVVDDSQLPKDRFSAERLKGVDSTLKIQPAKLEDSAVYLCASSLAVNTEAFFGQGTRLTVV.

CDR3 in amino acids: CASSRTGGGETQYF. CDR3 in DNA: TGTGCCAGCAGCCGCACCGGGGGGGGAGAGACCCAGTACTTC. The V call is TRBV6-1, the J call TRBJ2-5; 8 nucleotides align to TRBD2. Unmatched junction bases numbered 7, after V lost 6 bases and J lost 4 bases. The CDR3 loop spans 14 amino acids. CDR1 and CDR2 from the germline V gene are MNHNS and SASEGT.

This clonotype is medium-sized. The chain couples TRBV20-1 to TRBJ2-2; D remains ambiguous. Germline CDR1 is DFQATT and CDR2 is SNEGSKA (reference sequence). CDR3 length: 12 amino acids. The germline V and J ends were trimmed by 6 bases and 6 bases, with 11 bases remaining between them. The CDR3 DNA follows: TGCAGTGCCCTCTCCCCGGCCGGGGAGCTGTTTTTT. Its protein is CSALSPAGELFF.

V is TRBV11-2 and J is TRBJ1-2; TRBD1 is a possible D gene (6 bases). CDR3 length: 12 amino acids. Germline assignment: CDR1 SGHAT and CDR2 FQNNGV. Trimming removed 5 bases at V and 6 bases at J, with 10 bases between. CDR3 bases: TGTGCCAGCAGCACAGGGTTGAATGGCTACACCTTC. Translation gives CASSTGLNGYTF.

This clonotype has only a few counts. V usage is TRBV6-1 and J usage is TRBJ1-1; no clear D. This CDR3 spans 12 amino acids. V was shortened by 8 bases and J by 12 bases, with 19 bases between the two germline ends. Germline V CDR1 and CDR2: MNHNS, SASEGT. CDR3 sequence: CASPNVARKPFF. CDR3 DNA sequence: TGTGCCAGCCCTAACGTTGCGAGGAAGCCTTTCTTT.

The chain has TRBV20-1 and TRBJ2-1, with 7 bases that match TRBD2. CDR1 is DFQATT, CDR2 SNEGSKA, per germline (reference sequence). Trimming at V came to 1 base and at J to 6 bases, leaving 6 bases not matched to a gene. This CDR3 contains 14 residues. In DNA form, the CDR3 reads TGCAGTGCTAGAGTCGGGACTACCACCAATGAGCAGTTCTTC. Amino acids: CSARVGTTTNEQFF.

This clonotype was found a few times. V and J are TRBV28 and TRBJ1-1, with TRBD1 matching 7 bases. Trimming cost V 10 bases and J 1 base; bases outside gene matches: 6. Germline V gives CDR1 MDHEN, CDR2 SYDVKM. CDR3 length: 13 residues. CDR3 amino acids: CATRGSSNTEAFF. The DNA of the CDR3 is TGTGCCACCAGGGGGTCGTCGAACACTGAAGCTTTCTTT.